A selection of T cell receptor beta chains follows, all from one sample in a study of blood T cell repertoires in COVID-19. Some clones are missing from TCRdb's copy, which holds only in-frame ones; the method was immunoSEQ multiplex PCR. The table has about 100,000 clones, about 80% seen once. Sequenced material: peripheral blood. These receptors were obtained from a human donor in a cohort sampled during active COVID-19. Both conserved end residues are part of each CDR3. A D gene is named only where the DNA matches it firmly. Clone size is given for some rows only: seen once, a few or many times, or a class if the clone is expanded.

j_call d_call v_call clone_size cdr3_aa cdr3_nt
TRBJ2-7 - TRBV12-3/TRBV12-4 - CASSLLGAAEQYF TGTGCCAGCAGTTTGCTGGGGGCTGCCGAGCAGTACTTC
TRBJ2-2 - TRBV7-7 few CASSLTTGIGGELFF TGTGCTAGCAGCTTAACGACAGGGATCGGGGGTGAGCTGTTTTTT
TRBJ2-1 - TRBV6-2/TRBV6-3 many CASSGNSGSRRNEQFF TGTGCCAGCAGCGGAAACTCGGGGTCCAGAAGGAATGAGCAGTTCTTC
TRBJ2-4 TRBD2 TRBV15 - CATSRRTSGGALSKNIQYF TGTGCCACCAGCCGGCGGACTAGCGGGGGGGCCCTGTCCAAAAACATTCAGTACTTC
TRBJ1-2 TRBD1 TRBV4-2 - CASSQARGPTNYGYTF TGTGCCAGCAGCCAAGCTAGGGGGCCCACTAACTATGGCTACACCTTC
TRBJ1-3 - TRBV6-5 once CASITDTGNTIYF TGTGCCAGCATTACGGACACTGGAAACACCATATATTTT
TRBJ2-1 - TRBV7-8 - CASSLGPRGGNEQFF TGTGCCAGCAGCTTAGGTCCCCGAGGCGGAAATGAGCAGTTCTTC
TRBJ2-1 TRBD1 TRBV24-1 once CATSDPGQGRNEQFF TGTGCCACCAGTGATCCGGGACAGGGTAGGAATGAGCAGTTCTTC
TRBJ1-4 TRBD1 TRBV5-8 - CASSGVQGGEKLFF TGTGCCAGCAGCGGGGTCCAGGGGGGCGAAAAACTGTTTTTT
TRBJ1-2 TRBD1 TRBV2 - CASRSDRVPRYGYTF TGTGCCAGCAGATCCGACAGGGTCCCTCGGTATGGCTACACCTTC
TRBJ2-1 TRBD2 TRBV24-1 - CATSDPSTSGLYNEQFF TGTGCCACCAGTGACCCCTCGACTAGCGGCCTGTACAATGAGCAGTTCTTC
TRBJ1-6 - TRBV5-4 - CASSLERVGSPLHF TGTGCCAGCAGCTTGGAGAGGGTGGGATCACCCCTCCACTTT
TRBJ1-1 TRBD1 TRBV10-2 - CASSLGQGTEAFF TGCGCCAGCAGTCTAGGACAGGGCACTGAAGCTTTCTTT
TRBJ2-1 TRBD2 TRBV9 - CASSASGTSDEQFF TGTGCCAGCAGCGCCTCCGGGACTAGCGATGAGCAGTTCTTC
TRBJ2-1 TRBD1 TRBV18 once CASSPGQGSYNEQFF TGTGCCAGCTCACCGGGACAGGGCTCCTACAATGAGCAGTTCTTC
TRBJ1-6 TRBD1 TRBV7-9 - CASSWDSLSPLHF TGTGCCAGCAGCTGGGACAGTTTATCACCCCTCCACTTT
TRBJ2-7 - TRBV18 once CASSPDRSYVQYF TGTGCCAGCTCACCAGACAGGTCGTATGTGCAGTACTTC
TRBJ1-6 - TRBV28 - CASTFLKGGVSPLHF TGTGCCAGCACTTTCCTTAAAGGGGGGGTCTCACCCCTCCACTTT
TRBJ2-3 TRBD2 TRBV27 once CAVALAGITDTQYF TGTGCCGTCGCACTAGCGGGAATCACAGATACGCAGTATTTT
TRBJ2-7 - TRBV6-6 once CASSYEQGKVEQYF TGTGCCAGCAGTTACGAACAGGGAAAGGTCGAGCAGTACTTC